The rows below give T cell receptor beta chains drawn from one sample of a study of vaccination and CD4 T cells after COVID-19. TCRdb re-derived calls from the PCR reads in MiXCR, one entry per CDR3 protein. The sample has over 9,500 distinct CDR3 sequences; roughly 47% are singletons. Their recognized antigens are unknown. The sample consisted of CD4+ T cells from blood, cultured in vitro. These receptors originate from a human donor who had recovered from COVID-19. Each CDR3 is given with its conserved first and last residue. Each record gives: V gene, D gene, clone size, J gene, CDR3 DNA, CDR3 protein. A D gene is named only where the DNA matches it firmly. For some rows the clone size is stated as once, few or many, or as a class when expanded; others skip it.

TRBV11-2	.	.	TRBJ2-7	TGTGCCAGCAGCTCCCTATACGAGCAGTACTTC	CASSSLYEQYF
TRBV7-9	TRBD1	.	TRBJ1-2	TGTGCCAGCAGCACGAGGACAGGGGCTTCGGAAGGCTACACCTTC	CASSTRTGASEGYTF
TRBV20-1	.	.	TRBJ1-1	TGCAGGGACTCGAGGTTGAACACTGAAGCTTTCTTT	CRDSRLNTEAFF
TRBV21-1	.	.	TRBJ2-3	TGTGCCAGCAGCAAAGCTTTTACAGATACGCAGTATTTT	CASSKAFTDTQYF
TRBV30	TRBD1	few	TRBJ1-1	TGTGCCTGGAGTGCCCCTCCGGACAGGGAAGCTTTCTTT	CAWSAPPDREAFF
TRBV5-1	.	.	TRBJ1-5	TGCGCCAGCAGCTTGTCGGGGGGTAAGAATCAGCCCCAGCATTTT	CASSLSGGKNQPQHF
TRBV6-1	.	few	TRBJ2-7	TGTGCCAGCAACAGGGCCGGGGAGGGCGAGCAGTACTTC	CASNRAGEGEQYF
TRBV11-3	TRBD1	.	TRBJ1-2	TGTGCCAGCAGCCCCCCCGGGACAGGCGCAATTACCCATGGCTACACCTTC	CASSPPGTGAITHGYTF
TRBV29-1	TRBD2	.	TRBJ2-3	TGCAGCGCCGAGTCTAGCGGTTCGACAGATACGCAGTATTTT	CSAESSGSTDTQYF
TRBV30	.	.	TRBJ1-2	TGTGCCTGGAGTTTTAGCGGGGGGCAGGTCGATGGCTACACCTTC	CAWSFSGGQVDGYTF
TRBV7-2	.	medium-sized	TRBJ2-1	TGTGCCAGCAGCTTAGGTTTTGGTTATGGTGAGCAGTTCTTC	CASSLGFGYGEQFF
TRBV19	TRBD1	.	TRBJ1-1	TGTGCCAGTCTGGACAGGTTACCTATGAACACTGAAGCTTTCTTT	CASLDRLPMNTEAFF
TRBV5-1	.	.	TRBJ2-2	TGCGCCAGCAGCTTGGACGTTATGCCAGGGAACACCGGGGAGCTGTTTTTT	CASSLDVMPGNTGELFF